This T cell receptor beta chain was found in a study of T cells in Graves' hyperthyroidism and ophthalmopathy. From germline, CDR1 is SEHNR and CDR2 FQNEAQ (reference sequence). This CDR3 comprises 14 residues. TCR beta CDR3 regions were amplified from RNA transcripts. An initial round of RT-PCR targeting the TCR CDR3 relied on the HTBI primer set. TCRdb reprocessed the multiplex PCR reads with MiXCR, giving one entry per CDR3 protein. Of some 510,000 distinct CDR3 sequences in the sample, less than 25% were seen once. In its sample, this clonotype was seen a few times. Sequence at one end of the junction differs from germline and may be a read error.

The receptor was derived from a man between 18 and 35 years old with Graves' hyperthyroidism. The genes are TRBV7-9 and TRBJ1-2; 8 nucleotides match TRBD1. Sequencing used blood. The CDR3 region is CASSRTGGKAGLHF. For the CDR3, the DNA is TGTGCCAGCAGCCGTACAGGGGGAAAGGCTGGACTACACTTC.